This TCR beta chain was sequenced during a study of cytomegalovirus exposure and HLA in healthy donors. Broader study findings: Most TCR beta V segments were productive about 87% or about 30% of the time in an earlier analysis. Links to common viral pathogens appeared, in a later analysis, for several of the most significant clusters.

The PCR employed 60 Vbeta primers together with 13 Jbeta primers. Profiling relied on immunoSEQ multiplex PCR, and the TCRdb table lists in-frame clones only, not all of them. Of around 180,000 clones in the sample, roughly 70% were seen once. Germline CDR1 and CDR2: SNHLY and FYNNEI. V dropped 7 bases and J dropped 5 bases, with 9 bases sitting between them. The CDR3 totals 12 residues. As for this clone: Antigen specificity is unknown.

The origin of this receptor is a girl under 18 in good health and CMV-seronegative. Sequencing input: PBMCs. This rearrangement joins TRBV2 to TRBJ1-5; D may be TRBD1 (6 bases). The CDR3 loop is CASTGDDQPQHF. The CDR3 DNA sequence: TGTGCCAGCACAGGGGATGATCAGCCCCAGCATTTT.